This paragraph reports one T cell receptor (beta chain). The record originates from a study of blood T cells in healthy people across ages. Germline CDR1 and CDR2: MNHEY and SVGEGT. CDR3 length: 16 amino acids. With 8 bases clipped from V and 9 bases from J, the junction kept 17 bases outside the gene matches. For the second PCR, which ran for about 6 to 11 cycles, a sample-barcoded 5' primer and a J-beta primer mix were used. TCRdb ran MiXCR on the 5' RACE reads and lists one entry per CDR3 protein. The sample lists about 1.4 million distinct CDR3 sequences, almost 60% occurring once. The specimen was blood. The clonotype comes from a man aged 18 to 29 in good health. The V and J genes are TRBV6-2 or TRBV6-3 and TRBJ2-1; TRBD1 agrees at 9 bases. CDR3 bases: TGTGCCAGCTCGGCGGGGACAGGGTTAGACGAGGGTGAGCAGTTCTTC. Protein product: CASSAGTGLDEGEQFF.